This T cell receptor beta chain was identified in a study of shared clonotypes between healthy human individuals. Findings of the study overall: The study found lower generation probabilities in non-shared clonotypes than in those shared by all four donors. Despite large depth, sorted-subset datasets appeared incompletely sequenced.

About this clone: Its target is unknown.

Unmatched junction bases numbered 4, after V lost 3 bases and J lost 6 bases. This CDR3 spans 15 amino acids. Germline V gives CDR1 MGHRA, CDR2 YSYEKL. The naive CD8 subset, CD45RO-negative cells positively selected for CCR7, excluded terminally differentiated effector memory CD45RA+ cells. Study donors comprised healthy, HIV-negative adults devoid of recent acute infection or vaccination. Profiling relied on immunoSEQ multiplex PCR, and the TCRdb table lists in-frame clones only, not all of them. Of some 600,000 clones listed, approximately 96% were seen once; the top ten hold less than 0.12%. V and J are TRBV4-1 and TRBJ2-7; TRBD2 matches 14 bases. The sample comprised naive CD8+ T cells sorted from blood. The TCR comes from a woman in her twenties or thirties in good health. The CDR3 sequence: CASSQGTSGRGEQYF. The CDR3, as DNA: TGCGCCAGCAGCCAGGGGACTAGCGGGAGAGGCGAGCAGTACTTC.